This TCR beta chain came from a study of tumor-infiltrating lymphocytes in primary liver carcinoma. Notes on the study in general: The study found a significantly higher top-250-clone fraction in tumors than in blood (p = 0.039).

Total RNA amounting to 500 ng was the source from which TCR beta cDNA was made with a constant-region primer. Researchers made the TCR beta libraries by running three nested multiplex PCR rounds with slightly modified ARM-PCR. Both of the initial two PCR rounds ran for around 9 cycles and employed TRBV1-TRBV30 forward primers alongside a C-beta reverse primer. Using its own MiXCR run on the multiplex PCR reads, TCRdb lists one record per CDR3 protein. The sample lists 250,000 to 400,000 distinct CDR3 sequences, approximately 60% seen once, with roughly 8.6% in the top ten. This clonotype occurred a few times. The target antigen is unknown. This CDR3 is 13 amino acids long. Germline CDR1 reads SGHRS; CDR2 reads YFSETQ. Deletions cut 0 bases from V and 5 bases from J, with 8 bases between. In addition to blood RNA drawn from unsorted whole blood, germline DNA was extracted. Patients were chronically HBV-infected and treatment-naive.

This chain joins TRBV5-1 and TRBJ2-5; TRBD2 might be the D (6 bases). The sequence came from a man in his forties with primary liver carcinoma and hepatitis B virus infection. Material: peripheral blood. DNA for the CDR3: TGCGCCAGCAGCTTGGGGCTAGCGGAGACCCAGTACTTC. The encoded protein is CASSLGLAETQYF.